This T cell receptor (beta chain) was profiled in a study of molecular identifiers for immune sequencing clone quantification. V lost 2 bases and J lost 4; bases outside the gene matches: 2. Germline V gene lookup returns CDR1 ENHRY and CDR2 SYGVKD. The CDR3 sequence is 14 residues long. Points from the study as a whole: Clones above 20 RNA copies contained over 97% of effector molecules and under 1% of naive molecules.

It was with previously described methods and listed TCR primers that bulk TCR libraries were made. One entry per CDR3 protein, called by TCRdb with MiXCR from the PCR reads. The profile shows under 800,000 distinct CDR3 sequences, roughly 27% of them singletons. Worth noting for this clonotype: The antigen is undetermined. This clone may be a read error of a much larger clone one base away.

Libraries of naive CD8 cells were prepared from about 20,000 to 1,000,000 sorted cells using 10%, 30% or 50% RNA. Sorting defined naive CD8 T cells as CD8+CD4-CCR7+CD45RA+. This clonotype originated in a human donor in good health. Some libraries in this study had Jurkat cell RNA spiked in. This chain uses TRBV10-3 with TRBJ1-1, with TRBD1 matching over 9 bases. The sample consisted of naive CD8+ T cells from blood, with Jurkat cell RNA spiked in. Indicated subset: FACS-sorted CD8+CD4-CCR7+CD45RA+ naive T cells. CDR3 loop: CAISEGTGFTEAFF. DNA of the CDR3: TGTGCCATCAGTGAGGGGACAGGGTTCACTGAAGCTTTCTTT.